This T cell receptor beta chain stems from a study of T cells in women clearing cervical HPV infection. As for this clone: The read falls 3 residues short of the CDR3 end, and the missing part is taken from the germline J gene.

Clones were sequenced by immunoSEQ multiplex PCR, and TCRdb holds only the in-frame ones, with some missing. Its clone listing holds more than 30,000 clones. V was clipped by 0 bases and J by 3 bases; unmatched bases: 7. Germline V gives CDR1 SGDLS, CDR2 YYNGEE. CDR3 length equals 17 residues. The sample comprised blood buffy coat. The sequence was obtained from a woman between 18 and 75 years old with a cervical HPV16 infection that either progressed to CIN3+ or cleared (not recorded which). The genes are TRBV9 and TRBJ1-4; TRBD1 agrees at 8 bases. CDR3 sequence: CASSVGQGARANEKLFF. The DNA read from the CDR3 is TGTGCCAGCAGCGTAGGGCAGGGGGCACGGGCTAATGAAAAA.